This TCR beta chain emerged from a study of CD4 T cells in relation to SARS-CoV-2 and coronaviruses (dated by TCRdb to the early 2020s). In the study overall: Across all 12 patients in the full convalescent cohort, ages ranged from 21 to 72 years, with a median of 38. Among the roughly 12 convalescent patients, 8 males and 4 females were included, and two of the subjects were Hispanic. HLA restriction was mapped for shared crossreactive spike epitopes using patient-derived lymphoblastoid cell lines. At the level of individual TCR clonotypes, the study evaluated whether memory CD4+ T cells crossreact between the spike proteins of SARS-CoV-2 and those of common cold coronaviruses. Samples from three pre-COVID donors and the naive versus memory experiments were sequenced with the Adaptive Biotechnologies TCR-sequencing kit; other data were Illumina-based. For other donors in the study, expansion assays were sequenced with a different, Illumina-based TCR-beta assay. Broader findings and caveats from the paper: The study was limited by small numbers of patients and tested TCRs. Naive versus memory sequencing indicated that memory recall responses, rather than primary responses primed during culture, are detected by the assay. Crossreactivity analysis centred on spike protein, so crossreactivity against other viral proteins was not assessed. Approximately 61% of donors had memory CD4+ clonotypes that crossrecognized SARS-CoV-2 and at least one common cold coronavirus spike. Compared with monoreactive clones, crossreactive clones had significantly weaker SARS-CoV-2-driven expansion, a result consistent with antigenic imprinting. Because no donor provided both pre-pandemic and post-infection samples, tracing the source of pre-existing responses was limited.

For CDR1 and CDR2, the germline V gene lists SGHRS and YFSETQ. A distance of 11 bases separates the germline ends of V and J, which lose 0 bases and 4 bases respectively. The CDR3 has 15 amino acids, counting the end cysteine and phenylalanine. The kept DNA is CDR3 alone, 45 bases in frame from the first base. Uncultured naive and memory CD4+ T cell DNA received deep-resolution immunoSEQ TCR-beta sequencing. Regarding the original processing steps: During preprocessing, nonproductive sequences were removed, as were CDR3s that did not start with C, did not end with F or W, or were shorter than 7 amino acids. Cultured and uncultured naive and memory CD4+ repertoires were searched for previously identified spike- and CEF-reactive CDR3s. Pairwise Levenshtein distance, computed with the stringdist R package after three terminal residues were trimmed from each end, was used as the measure of CDR3 homology. As stored in TCRdb, this immuneACCESS dataset retains in-frame rearrangements with V and J assigned. A fraction of the clones does not appear; measured against another copy, unresolved V genes explain less than half of the discrepancy, and the remainder lacks a known reason. D and trimming come from the DNA, and the V and J calls and clone size come from that table. For this sample the table gives tens of thousands of clones, of which 85% to 90% were detected only once. The ten largest make up about a tenth of the sample.

Worth noting for this clone: Its target antigen remains unknown. There are no base qualities to consult, and no much larger clone falls within one base.

Naive and memory CD4+ T cells were separated from cryopreserved PBMCs through CD4 enrichment, which was followed by EasySep naive CD4+ T cell enrichment. Ficoll-Paque PLUS gradient centrifugation was used to isolate PBMCs from leukapheresis product or whole blood. PBMCs were either used fresh in the expansion assay or cryopreserved at -140 degrees C. The QIAamp Micro DNA Kit was used to extract genomic DNA from the CD4+ T cells. This TCR derives from an adult with COVID-19. The chain is made from TRBV5-1 and TRBJ2-1, with the identity of the D gene unclear. Sequences were obtained from memory CD4+ T cells from PBMCs. This sample's cell subset or site label indicates: memory (non-naive) CD4+ T cells. The DNA sequence reads TGCGCCAGCAGCTTGGCTCCCTTGGGGTACAATGAGCAGTTCTTC. This encodes CASSLAPLGYNEQFF. Supplemented by the reference TRBV5-1 and TRBJ2-1 proteins around the CDR3, the complete variable domain is KAGVTQTPRYLIKTRGQQVTLSCSPISGHRSVSWYQQTPGQGLQFLFEYFSETQRNKGNFPGRFSGRQFSNSRSEMNVSTLELGDSALYLCASSLAPLGYNEQFFGPGTRLTVL.